This T cell receptor beta chain was profiled in a study of blood T cell repertoires in COVID-19. The data were produced by immunoSEQ multiplex PCR, yet TCRdb's version contains in-frame clones alone and is incomplete. The table records about 98,000 clones, 70% to 90% of them present only once. Trimming removed 1 base from V and 0 bases from J, with 7 bases in between. The CDR3 loop spans 16 amino acids. Germline V gene sequence: CDR1 SGHAT, CDR2 FQNNGV. The chain has TRBV11-2 and TRBJ1-6, with a weak D call TRBD1 (5 bases). Material for sequencing was peripheral blood. This clonotype originated in a man aged 35-49 years with active or convalescent COVID-19. This chain's CDR3 is CASSLGQSSYNSPLHF. CDR3 bases: TGTGCCAGCAGCTTAGGACAGAGCTCCTATAATTCACCCCTCCACTTT.